One sample yielded the 21 T cell receptor beta chains listed below, sequenced in a study of T-cell reconstitution after alpha-beta-depleted transplantation in children. Unique molecular identifiers tagged the TCRbeta library. MiXCR was run by TCRdb on the PCR reads, yielding one entry per CDR3 protein. The table has about 980,000 distinct CDR3 sequences, 25% to 30% seen once. The material sequenced was PBMCs, mostly from graft donor cells, taken 360 days after TCRalphabeta/CD19-depleted stem cell transplant. These receptors came from a boy less than two years old who had a stem cell transplant for SCID, so the T cells may come from the graft donor.

Only a few counts were recorded for this clonotype. The gene calls are TRBV5-5 and TRBJ2-7, with D unclear. The germline V gene encodes CDR1 SGHKS and CDR2 YYEKEE (reference sequence). Between the trimmed V and J ends, which lost 3 bases and 4 bases, there was a span of 20 bases. There are 16 residues in the CDR3. The CDR3 nucleotides are TGTGCCAGCAGCTCTCGAAGTTCACCTTCTCTGTACGAGCAGTACTTC. Protein product: CASSSRSSPSLYEQYF.

This clonotype showed up just a few times. The J gene is TRBJ1-1, the V gene TRBV12-3 or TRBV12-4; maybe TRBD1 (5 bases). V lost 3 bases and J 1 base, leaving 12 bases between the germline ends. The CDR3 length is 15 residues. CDR3 region: CASSLSLGGNTEAFF. For the CDR3, the DNA is TGTGCCAGCAGTTTGTCCCTGGGGGGGAACACTGAAGCTTTCTTT.

V is TRBV6-5 and J is TRBJ1-2; possibly TRBD1 for D (5 bases). The V gene lost 2 bases and the J gene lost 4 bases, with 8 bases spanning the gap. The CDR3 runs 13 residues. Germline V gene data show CDR1 as MNHEY and CDR2 as SVGAGI. The chain's CDR3 is CASSYGTFYGYTF. CDR3 nucleotides: TGTGCCAGCAGTTACGGGACGTTCTATGGCTACACCTTC.

This clonotype was picked up a small number of times. This chain links TRBV4-2 with TRBJ2-2; D ambiguous. This CDR3 region has 14 residues. Germline V gene lookup returns CDR1 LGHNA and CDR2 YNFKEQ. Deletions cut 0 bases from V and 2 bases from J, with 4 bases between. The CDR3 region is CASSQDSNTGELFF. Here the CDR3 DNA reads TGTGCCAGCAGCCAAGATAGCAACACCGGGGAGCTGTTTTTT.

This clonotype was recorded many times. The rearrangement joins TRBV12-3 or TRBV12-4 to TRBJ2-1; D is tentatively TRBD1 or TRBD2 (5 bases each). Trimming took 0 bases from V and 4 from J, leaving 7 bases between them. This CDR3 has 14 amino acids. The CDR3 loop reads CASSLAREYNEQFF. CDR3 DNA: TGTGCCAGCAGTTTAGCCAGGGAGTACAATGAGCAGTTCTTC.

In this sample, this clonotype turned up a few times. This chain uses TRBV15 with TRBJ2-2; D is uncertain. Trimming shortened V by 0 bases and J by 6 bases, and 17 bases separated the two germline ends. Germline V gives CDR1 LNHNV, CDR2 YYDKDF (reference sequence). The CDR3 has 17 residues. The CDR3 coding sequence is TGTGCCACCAGCAGAGATTTAGACCAGATTGCCCCCGGGGAGCTGTTTTTT. Translated: CATSRDLDQIAPGELFF.

The table lists this clonotype with a few counts. The chain is built from TRBV28 and TRBJ2-2; D not certain. In germline, CDR1 is MDHEN, CDR2 SYDVKM. CDR3 length: 13 residues. V gave up 10 bases and J gave up 0 bases, with 9 bases separating them. The chain's CDR3 is CATPHSNTGELFF. CDR3 DNA sequence: TGTGCCACCCCACACTCGAACACCGGGGAGCTGTTTTTT.

The chain is built from TRBV5-1 and TRBJ1-1; D ambiguous. The CDR3 sequence is 11 residues long. Per the germline V gene, CDR1 is SGHRS and CDR2 is YFSETQ. Between the trimmed V and J ends, which lost 0 bases and 12 bases, there was a span of 9 bases. The chain's CDR3 is CASSLAGLTFF. The CDR3, as DNA: TGCGCCAGCAGCTTGGCGGGGTTAACTTTCTTT. The entire variable domain, with the rest obtained from reference TRBV5-1 and TRBJ1-1, is as follows: KAGVTQTPRYLIKTRGQQVTLSCSPISGHRSVSWYQQTPGQGLQFLFEYFSETQRNKGNFPGRFSGRQFSNSRSEMNVSTLELGDSALYLCASSLAGLTFFGQGTRLTVV.

The CDR3 sequence: CASRHRENTGELFF. The CDR3 DNA sequence: TGTGCCAGCAGGCACAGGGAGAACACCGGGGAGCTGTTTTTT. The chain combines TRBV12-3 or TRBV12-4 with TRBJ2-2; the D gene is possibly TRBD1 (6 bases). The CDR3 sequence is 14 residues long. The V and J ends lost 6 bases and 1 base respectively, with 9 bases between them.

V is TRBV10-3 and J is TRBJ1-5; D gene uncertain. This CDR3 contains 14 residues. Trimming pared 6 bases from V and 7 bases from J, leaving 16 bases between. Germline CDR1 and CDR2: ENHRY and SYGVKD. The CDR3 DNA is TGTGCCATCAGCGGAGACGGAGGGATGCAGCCCCAGCATTTT. Its translation: CAISGDGGMQPQHF.

The J gene is TRBJ1-1, the V gene TRBV2; D perhaps matches TRBD1 (5 bases). Germline V CDR1 and CDR2: SNHLY, FYNNEI. Trimming removed 6 bases from V and 6 bases from J, with 8 bases in between. The CDR3 totals 11 residues. The CDR3 spells CASRGPPEAFF. Written as DNA, the CDR3 is TGTGCCAGCAGGGGACCGCCTGAAGCTTTCTTT.

This clonotype has more than one count but fewer than ten. V is TRBV2 and J is TRBJ2-5; 11 bases agree with TRBD2. CDR3 size: 15 residues. Germline V gives CDR1 SNHLY, CDR2 FYNNEI. V was clipped by 7 bases and J by 3 bases; unmatched bases: 7. CDR3 nucleotide sequence: TGTGCCAGCAAAGCTTTGACTAGCGGGGAAGAGACCCAGTACTTC. Translated: CASKALTSGEETQYF.

The genes are TRBV9 and TRBJ2-1; D might be TRBD1 or TRBD2, each matching 5 bases. Germline V gene data show CDR1 as SGDLS and CDR2 as YYNGEE. Trimming cost V 3 bases and J 5 bases, with 21 bases left between them. The CDR3 has 17 residues. The CDR3 region has the DNA TGTGCCAGCAGCGCCTCAGCCAGTGTGGGACGGAACAATGAGCAGTTCTTC. Translation gives CASSASASVGRNNEQFF.

This clonotype was picked up a small number of times. An end of the junction differs from the germline gene, which may be a read error. The CDR3 DNA reads as TGTGCCAGCAGTTTTGAGACAGGAACAGCTACGCAGTATTTT. Its protein is CASSFETGTATQYF. This chain joins TRBV27 and TRBJ2-3, with D possibly TRBD1 on 6 matching bases. This CDR3 comprises 14 residues. Germline CDR1 is MNHEY and CDR2 is SMNVEV (reference sequence).

This chain joins TRBV7-2 and TRBJ2-1; 9 bases agree with TRBD2. J lost 2 bases, V lost 4 bases, and 9 bases had no gene match. Germline lookup yields CDR1 SGHTA and CDR2 FQGNSA. The CDR3 length is 17 residues. This CDR3 reads CASSSAESGGPYNEQFF. Here the CDR3 DNA reads TGTGCCAGCAGCTCAGCGGAAAGCGGGGGGCCCTACAATGAGCAGTTCTTC.

This clonotype was picked up a small number of times. The V gene is TRBV12-3 or TRBV12-4, the J gene TRBJ2-7; D gene ambiguous. Trimming left V 5 bases short and J 1 base short, with 15 bases between. The CDR3 loop spans 15 amino acids. The CDR3 bases are TGTGCCAGCAGTCCGACCCCCCCTAGATCCTACGAGCAGTACTTC. This translates into CASSPTPPRSYEQYF.

The J gene is TRBJ2-3, the V gene TRBV5-1; D gene ambiguous. The CDR3 extends over 15 amino acids. The ends were cut back, 2 bases at V and 0 bases at J, with 10 bases in the middle. Germline CDR1 SGHRS, CDR2 YFSETQ. CDR3: CASSFWKTSTDTQYF. In DNA form, the CDR3 reads TGCGCCAGCAGCTTTTGGAAGACTAGCACAGATACGCAGTATTTT.

This clonotype was seen more than once but under ten times. J is TRBJ2-2 and V is TRBV18; no clear D. The V and J ends lost 11 bases and 4 bases respectively, with 17 bases between them. This CDR3 is built from 14 residues. CDR1 is KGHSH and CDR2 is LQKENI in the germline V gene. The DNA of the CDR3 is TGTGCCGCCCAAGCCGTCCAGGTCACCGGGGAGCTGTTTTTT. Amino acid sequence: CAAQAVQVTGELFF.

This clonotype was observed a handful of times. The rearrangement joins TRBV12-3 or TRBV12-4 to TRBJ2-3; TRBD1 matches at 8 bases. Trimming took 3 bases from V and 6 from J; bases not matched to a gene: 8. This CDR3 comprises 15 residues. In nucleotides, the CDR3 is TGTGCCAGCAGTTTGATCCAGGGGGCGTGGGATACGCAGTATTTT. This translates into CASSLIQGAWDTQYF.

This clonotype was seen ten or more times. The chain uses TRBV20-1 and TRBJ2-7, with TRBD1 identical over 7 bases. The CDR3 covers 12 residues. Germline CDR1 is DFQATT and CDR2 is SNEGSKA (reference sequence). The CDR3 region has the DNA TGCAGCGCCCGGGACAGCTCCTACGAGCAGTACTTC. It codes for CSARDSSYEQYF.

This clonotype was found many times. The chain has TRBV5-1 and TRBJ2-7; the match to TRBD1 covers 9 bases. The length of the CDR3 is 14 residues. Germline V gene sequence: CDR1 SGHRS, CDR2 YFSETQ. J was trimmed by 2 bases and V by 4 bases; bases with no gene match: 4. The chain's CDR3 is CASSVGQGPYEQYF. Written as DNA, the CDR3 is TGCGCCAGCAGCGTGGGACAGGGCCCCTACGAGCAGTACTTC.